This T cell receptor (beta chain) stems from a study of blood T cell repertoires in COVID-19. Whole-study context: COVID-19 samples from acute and convalescent phases originated in the United States, Italy and Spain. PBMCs, B-cell-depleted T cells, or T cells were the source of the cDNA or gDNA that made up the material.

Produced via immunoSEQ multiplex PCR; TCRdb's table is partial and in-frame only. The profile shows fewer than 500,000 clones, about nine tenths of them singletons. This CDR3 contains 14 residues. From germline, CDR1 is MNHEY and CDR2 SVGAGI. The J segment lost 7 bases and the V segment lost 6 bases, leaving 9 bases of the junction unmatched. Recovered participants had two consecutive negative NP/OP PCR tests, healthcare professional clearance, or symptom resolution. The V gene is TRBV6-5, the J gene TRBJ1-2; 9 bases are shared with TRBD1. The specimen sequenced was PBMCs or T cells enriched from blood (not recorded which). The TCR was taken from a woman between 18 and 29 years old who had recovered from COVID-19. CDR3 amino acids: CASSRDRVGGGYTF. The CDR3 coding sequence is TGTGCCAGCAGCCGGGACAGGGTTGGTGGTGGCTACACCTTC.